The clone carrying this T cell receptor beta chain showed up many times. Its matching antigen is unknown. TCRdb processed the 5' RACE reads anew with MiXCR; each CDR3 protein has one entry. The sample shows about 400,000 distinct CDR3 sequences, 20% of them seen only once. The entry originates in a study of CD8 T cells in ankylosing spondylitis. Study-level results: Ankylosing spondylitis blood appeared to carry a characteristic TCR beta motif of roughly eight highly homologous variants.

Trimming removed 1 base from V and 5 bases from J, with 18 bases in between. Looked up from germline, CDR1 is SGHAT and CDR2 is FQNNGV. The CDR3 is 16 residues long. The TCR comes from a male donor with ankylosing spondylitis or in good health (not recorded which). V and J are TRBV11-2 and TRBJ2-7, with D possibly being TRBD1 (6 bases). Sequences were obtained from blood, either unsorted or a sorted T cell fraction (not recorded which). The CDR3 reads CASSLGGHGTRDEQYF. CDR3 DNA sequence: TGTGCCAGCAGCTTAGGGGGTCATGGGACACGCGACGAGCAGTACTTC.